A single sample is the source of the 19 T cell receptor beta chains below, sequenced in a study of cytomegalovirus exposure and HLA in healthy donors. Method: immunoSEQ multiplex PCR; TCRdb's copy keeps in-frame clones and lacks some. The sample lists approximately 100,000 clones, around 90% occurring once. The sample comprised PBMCs. These receptors were taken from a woman younger than 45 in good health and CMV-seronegative.

The chain recombines TRBV6-6 with TRBJ2-7; 7 bases are a match to TRBD1. The CDR3 has 13 amino acids. The germline CDR1 and CDR2 sequences are MNHNY and SVGAGI (reference sequence). The J segment lost 0 bases and the V segment lost 7 bases, leaving 3 bases of the junction unmatched. The CDR3 region has the DNA TGTGCCAGCAACAGGGGAAGCTCCTACGAGCAGTACTTC. This encodes CASNRGSSYEQYF.

This chain connects TRBV5-1 to TRBJ2-2; tentatively, D is TRBD2 (5 bases). Trimming removed 3 bases from V and 2 bases from J, with 8 bases in between. CDR3 length equals 14 residues. Germline lookup yields CDR1 SGHRS and CDR2 YFSETQ. CDR3 DNA: TGCGCCAGCAGCTCGGACTCTAACACCGGGGAGCTGTTTTTT. Protein sequence: CASSSDSNTGELFF.

This sequence joins TRBV5-8 and TRBJ2-7, with D possibly matching TRBD2 (6 bases). Trimming took off 4 bases at V and 2 bases at J, with 10 bases between the two ends. The V gene's germline CDR1 is SGHTS and CDR2 YDEGEE. The CDR3 has 13 residues. Here the CDR3 DNA reads TGTGCCAGCAGCGGGACTGGTGCCTACGAGCAGTACTTC. Translating gives CASSGTGAYEQYF.

The chain has TRBV9 and TRBJ2-1; 9 nucleotides align to TRBD1. V lost 3 bases and J lost 8; bases outside the gene matches: 9. The germline gives CDR1 SGDLS, CDR2 YYNGEE. The CDR3 is 15 residues long. CDR3: CASSAPGTGYHEQFF. The CDR3 DNA reads TGTGCCAGCAGCGCCCCCGGGACAGGGTACCATGAGCAGTTCTTC.

V and J are TRBV25-1 and TRBJ2-1; D call uncertain. In germline, CDR1 is MGHDK, CDR2 SYGVNS. Trimming took 7 bases from V and 5 from J, leaving 15 bases between them. The CDR3 loop spans 14 amino acids. As DNA, the CDR3 is TGTGCCAGCATGGTCCGAACCGCTAACAATGAGCAGTTCTTC. This encodes CASMVRTANNEQFF.

This clone was found many times. This chain joins TRBV6-5 and TRBJ1-3; 8 bases are shared with TRBD1. This CDR3 is 15 amino acids long. Germline-derived CDR1 and CDR2 are MNHEY and SVGAGI. J gave up 0 bases and V 7 bases, and 5 bases lay outside the gene matches. Written as DNA, the CDR3 is TGTGCCAGCAAACTAGACAGGGGCTCTGGAAACACCATATATTTT. Translated: CASKLDRGSGNTIYF.

This chain joins TRBV9 and TRBJ2-1, with TRBD1 matching over 10 bases. V shed 2 bases and J 7 bases; nucleotides not matched to a gene: 9. The CDR3 spans 16 residues. CDR1 is SGDLS and CDR2 is YYNGEE in the germline V gene. The CDR3, as DNA: TGTGCCAGCAGCGTCCTAGGGACAGGGGAGGGGAATGAGCAGTTCTTC. It encodes CASSVLGTGEGNEQFF. The full variable domain, rest sourced from reference TRBV9 and TRBJ2-1, is DSGVTQTPKHLITATGQRVTLRCSPRSGDLSVYWYQQSLDQGLQFLIQYYNGEERAKGNILERFSAQQFPDLHSELNLSSLELGDSALYFCASSVLGTGEGNEQFFGPGTRLTVL.

V is TRBV7-3 and J is TRBJ2-3; 10 nucleotides match TRBD2. V was clipped by 1 base and J by 4 bases; unmatched bases: 8. The CDR3 runs 17 residues. Per the germline V gene, CDR1 is SGHTA and CDR2 is FQGTGA. This CDR3 reads CASSLRSLAGESDTQYF. Here the CDR3 DNA reads TGTGCCAGCAGCTTAAGGAGCCTAGCGGGAGAGTCAGATACGCAGTATTTT.

The V call is TRBV6-5, the J call TRBJ2-5; 11 bases align to TRBD2. CDR1 is MNHEY, CDR2 SVGAGI, per germline. V shed 6 bases, J shed 10 bases, and the junction held 10 bases outside the gene matches. There are 14 residues in the CDR3. CDR3: CASSRTSGWRGQYF. CDR3 sequence (DNA): TGTGCCAGCAGCCGGACTAGCGGGTGGAGGGGCCAGTACTTC.

V gene TRBV6-5 combines with J gene TRBJ2-7; D is perhaps TRBD1 (6 bases). Germline values: CDR1 MNHEY, CDR2 SVGAGI. Between the trimmed V and J ends, which lost 2 bases and 0 bases, there was a span of 8 bases. The CDR3 consists of 14 residues. CDR3 coding DNA: TGTGCCAGCAGTTACCAGGACAGCTCCTACGAGCAGTACTTC. This encodes CASSYQDSSYEQYF.

The chain uses TRBV27 and TRBJ1-4; TRBD1 matches at 8 bases. Germline lookup yields CDR1 MNHEY and CDR2 SMNVEV (reference sequence). This CDR3 has 15 residues. With 6 bases clipped from V and 5 bases from J, the junction kept 8 bases outside the gene matches. CDR3 sequence: CASRSYRDRNEKLFF. In DNA form, the CDR3 reads TGTGCCAGCAGGTCATACCGGGACAGGAATGAAAAACTGTTTTTT.

The rearrangement joins TRBV7-3 to TRBJ2-2; 7 bases match TRBD2. V shed 1 base, J shed 2 bases, and the junction held 4 bases outside the gene matches. Looked up from germline, CDR1 is SGHTA and CDR2 is FQGTGA. The CDR3 has 16 amino acids. CDR3: CASSLMAGANTGELFF. The DNA of the CDR3 is TGTGCCAGCAGCTTAATGGCGGGAGCCAACACCGGGGAGCTGTTTTTT.

This clone appeared a few times. This chain connects TRBV2 to TRBJ2-5; the match to TRBD2 covers 10 bases. The CDR3 has 16 residues. Germline loops: CDR1 SNHLY, CDR2 FYNNEI. The trim removed 9 bases at V and 3 bases at J, leaving 13 bases unmatched. CDR3 region: CASQGAGGRGKETQYF. In DNA, the CDR3 is TGTGCCAGTCAGGGAGCGGGGGGGCGAGGAAAAGAGACCCAGTACTTC.

This CDR3 is CASSHTVDNNEQFF. CDR3 in DNA: TGTGCCAGCAGCCACACCGTAGACAATAATGAGCAGTTCTTC. The rearrangement uses TRBV4-2 and TRBJ2-1; D is undetermined. Trimming cost V 3 bases and J 7 bases, with 13 bases left between them. CDR3 size: 14 residues. Germline values: CDR1 LGHNA, CDR2 YNFKEQ.

The J gene is TRBJ2-3, the V gene TRBV10-3, with D perhaps TRBD1 (6 bases). CDR1 and CDR2 from the germline V gene are ENHRY and SYGVKD. V lost 2 bases and J 4 bases, leaving 7 bases between the germline ends. The CDR3 is 13 amino acids. Here the CDR3 reads CAISEGGSDTQYF. The CDR3 DNA sequence: TGTGCCATCAGTGAGGGGGGCTCAGATACGCAGTATTTT.

The V call is TRBV6-5, the J call TRBJ2-1, with 12 bases that match TRBD2. Trimming cost V 6 bases and J 9 bases; bases outside gene matches: 9. CDR1 is MNHEY and CDR2 is SVGAGI in the germline V gene. The CDR3 has 15 amino acids. CDR3 DNA: TGTGCCAGCAGGCCCAGACTAGCGGGGGCGGGTGAGCAGTTCTTC. This translates into CASRPRLAGAGEQFF.

This chain uses TRBV7-7 with TRBJ1-2, with a weak D call TRBD1 (6 bases). The germline V and J ends were trimmed by 1 base and 0 bases, with 9 bases remaining between them. This CDR3 has 15 amino acids. The germline V gene encodes CDR1 SSHAT and CDR2 FNYEAQ (reference sequence). The CDR3 DNA reads TGTGCCAGCAGCTTAGGACGGACAGCTAACTATGGCTACACCTTC. Encoded protein: CASSLGRTANYGYTF.

CDR3 in DNA: TGTGCCAGCAGCCATAGCGTTGGCGGGGGGGAAGAGACCCAGTACTTC. Translating it yields CASSHSVGGGEETQYF. The chain is built from TRBV5-6 and TRBJ2-5, with TRBD2 identical over 9 bases. Trimming at V came to 4 bases and at J to 3 bases, leaving 10 bases not matched to a gene. CDR1 is SGHDT, CDR2 YYEEEE, per germline. The CDR3 consists of 16 residues. Using reference TRBV5-6 and TRBJ2-5 for the parts outside the CDR3, the full variable domain is DAGVTQSPTHLIKTRGQQVTLRCSPKSGHDTVSWYQQALGQGPQFIFQYYEEEERQRGNFPDRFSGHQFPNYSSELNVNALLLGDSALYLCASSHSVGGGEETQYFGPGTRLLVL.

This chain connects TRBV4-3 to TRBJ2-3, with 7 bases identical to TRBD2. The CDR3 spans 17 residues. Germline loops: CDR1 LGHNA, CDR2 YSLEER. Trimming removed 1 base from V and 4 bases from J; junction bases left unmatched: 11. The CDR3 reads CASSQGGSGGLADTQYF. The CDR3 coding sequence is TGCGCCAGCAGCCAAGGGGGATCGGGGGGTCTGGCAGATACGCAGTATTTT.